These 29 T cell receptor beta chains share one sample of origin, sequenced in a study of OX40 agonist ivuxolimab in advanced cancers. Preparation of the library involved the immunoSEQ multiplex PCR assay. Imported from immuneACCESS, the table was reduced by TCRdb to in-frame sequences with V and J called. These copies leave out some clones; in studies compared against another copy, an unresolved V gene accounts for under half, and the cause of the remainder is not known. The sample includes approximately 75,000 clones, with approximately 81% observed a single time. Approximately 6.1% of the sample is taken by the ten largest. The source material was CD4+ or CD8+ T cells sorted from blood, sampled in a trial of the OX40 agonist ivuxolimab. These receptors were obtained from an adult with an advanced solid tumor such as melanoma, head and neck, liver or kidney cancer.

The chain joins TRBV4-1 to TRBJ1-1; the D gene is possibly TRBD1 (6 bases). The V gene lost 2 bases and the J gene lost 5 bases, with 18 bases spanning the gap. Germline V lookup: CDR1 MGHRA, CDR2 YSYEKL. The CDR3 runs 16 residues. In DNA form, the CDR3 reads TGCGCCAGCAGCCAAAGTGCCTTGAGGGGGAGAACTGAAGCTTTCTTT. This gives the protein CASSQSALRGRTEAFF.

The V and J genes are TRBV11-1 and TRBJ2-1; 8 bases map to TRBD2. The CDR3 contains 15 residues. CDR1 and CDR2 (germline): SGHAT, FQDESV (reference sequence). With 5 bases clipped from V and 3 bases from J, the junction kept 6 bases outside the gene matches. This chain's CDR3 is CASSTRGGDYNEQFF. The CDR3 DNA is TGTGCCAGCAGCACCCGGGGGGGGGACTACAATGAGCAGTTCTTC. The full variable domain, in which reference TRBV11-1 and TRBJ2-1 provide the parts outside the CDR3, is EAEVAQSPRYKITEKSQAVAFWCDPISGHATLYWYRQILGQGPELLVQFQDESVVDDSQLPKDRFSAERLKGVDSTLKIQPAELGDSAMYLCASSTRGGDYNEQFFGPGTRLTVL.

The chain uses TRBV4-3 and TRBJ2-1; D may be TRBD1 (5 bases). The CDR3 is made up of 13 amino acids. Germline assignment: CDR1 LGHNA and CDR2 YSLEER. Trimming pared 6 bases from V and 8 bases from J, leaving 14 bases between. This CDR3 is CASSLLLGHEQFF. Here the CDR3 DNA reads TGCGCCAGCAGTCTCCTTCTGGGGCATGAGCAGTTCTTC.

This chain connects TRBV11-2 to TRBJ2-7; D is uncertain. The CDR3 runs to 14 residues. Germline CDR1 and CDR2: SGHAT and FQNNGV. V was clipped by 3 bases and J by 0 bases, with 9 bases between them. The CDR3 here is CASSFGESSYEQYF. The CDR3 nucleotides read TGTGCCAGCAGCTTCGGAGAGTCCTCCTACGAGCAGTACTTC.

This clone was picked up a small number of times. CDR3 nucleotides: TGCGCCAGCAGCCAAGCAGGGAACTATGGCTACACCTTC. Translating gives CASSQAGNYGYTF. This sequence joins TRBV4-1 and TRBJ1-2; D is perhaps TRBD1 (5 bases). This CDR3 has 13 residues. Trimming took off 1 base at V and 2 bases at J, with 5 bases between the two ends. From germline, CDR1 is MGHRA and CDR2 YSYEKL.

The chain links TRBV7-2 to TRBJ2-7; 8 bases agree with TRBD1. Germline V lookup: CDR1 SGHTA, CDR2 FQGNSA. V shed 5 bases and J 0 bases; nucleotides not matched to a gene: 3. This CDR3 is 14 amino acids long. As DNA, the CDR3 is TGTGCCAGCAGCCTACAGGGGGTCTCCTACGAGCAGTACTTC. Translating gives CASSLQGVSYEQYF. Variable domain in full (rest from reference TRBV7-2 and TRBJ2-7): GAGVSQSPSNKVTEKGKDVELRCDPISGHTALYWYRQSLGQGLEFLIYFQGNSAPDKSGLPSDRFSAERTGGSVSTLTIQRTQQEDSAVYLCASSLQGVSYEQYFGPGTRLTVT.

This clone was counted once. The rearrangement uses TRBV6-6 and TRBJ2-2, with unresolved D. The CDR3 extends over 16 amino acids. CDR1 is MNHNY, CDR2 SVGAGI, per germline (reference sequence). Trimming shortened V by 0 bases and J by 7 bases, and 15 bases separated the two germline ends. The CDR3 region has the DNA TGTGCCAGCAGTTACTCGAACGTCCCTTTGGTCGGGGAGCTGTTTTTT. Protein: CASSYSNVPLVGELFF.

This clone appeared once. The rearrangement links TRBV10-3 to TRBJ1-2; D perhaps matches TRBD1 (6 bases). Germline CDR1 is ENHRY and CDR2 is SYGVKD. V lost 4 bases, J lost 6 bases, and 12 bases lay in between. The CDR3 is made up of 13 amino acids. CDR3 in DNA: TGTGCCATCAGTGCTAGGGACACGGATGGCTACACCTTC. Its protein is CAISARDTDGYTF.

The chain carries TRBV9 and TRBJ2-5, with unresolved D. Germline-derived CDR1 and CDR2 are SGDLS and YYNGEE. Trimming shortened V by 1 base and J by 3 bases, and 13 bases separated the two germline ends. This CDR3 is 15 amino acids long. CDR3 bases: TGTGCCAGCAGCGTAACTGGGGATTCGAAAGAGACCCAGTACTTC. Protein product: CASSVTGDSKETQYF.

The chain combines TRBV2 with TRBJ1-2; D is undetermined. The CDR3 runs to 13 residues. V was pared by 1 base and J by 3 bases, with 6 bases between. The germline CDR1 and CDR2 sequences are SNHLY and FYNNEI. The CDR3 protein is CASSEEEDYGYTF. The CDR3 bases are TGTGCCAGCAGTGAAGAAGAAGACTATGGCTACACCTTC.

This clone has just a few counts. This chain's CDR3 is CASSLGLAGTNEQFF. In DNA form, the CDR3 reads TGTGCCAGCAGCTTGGGACTAGCGGGGACTAATGAGCAGTTCTTC. V usage is TRBV11-3 and J usage is TRBJ2-1, with 13 bases aligning to TRBD2. CDR1 is SGHNT and CDR2 is YENEEA in the germline V gene. This CDR3 spans 15 amino acids. Losses at the gene ends were 3 bases for V and 7 bases for J; bases not matched to a gene: 3.

This clone was counted between two and nine times. This chain joins TRBV28 and TRBJ1-5, with D unresolved. This CDR3 has 14 amino acids. V lost 11 bases to trimming and J lost 6 bases, with 20 bases between them. Germline V gene sequence: CDR1 MDHEN, CDR2 SYDVKM. CDR3 amino acids: CAVLRGGGGQPQHF. The CDR3 nucleotides read TGTGCCGTTCTCCGGGGTGGAGGTGGTCAGCCCCAGCATTTT. Variable domain in full (rest from reference TRBV28 and TRBJ1-5): DVKVTQSSRYLVKRTGEKVFLECVQDMDHENMFWYRQDPGLGLRLIYFSYDVKMKEKGDIPEGYSVSREKKERFSLILESASTNQTSMYLCAVLRGGGGQPQHFGDGTRLSIL.

This clone came up once. CDR3 nucleotides: TGTGCCAGCAGTGATGTACAGGGGGCTGTGGATGAGCAGTTCTTC. Amino acids: CASSDVQGAVDEQFF. The chain recombines TRBV2 with TRBJ2-1; 9 positions match TRBD1. The CDR3 extends over 15 amino acids. Germline loops: CDR1 SNHLY, CDR2 FYNNEI. The V gene end was trimmed by 3 bases and the J gene end by 8 bases; junction bases not matched to a gene: 8.

The V and J genes are TRBV7-2 and TRBJ2-1; TRBD1 matches 7 bases. J was trimmed by 10 bases and V by 3 bases; bases with no gene match: 15. The CDR3 spans 16 residues. Looked up from germline, CDR1 is SGHTA and CDR2 is FQGNSA. In nucleotides, the CDR3 is TGTGCCAGCAGCTTGGGCCCAACCGGGACAGCCTACGAGCAGTTCTTC. Its protein product is CASSLGPTGTAYEQFF.

The chain combines TRBV18 with TRBJ2-7, with 10 bases fitting TRBD2. Germline V CDR1 and CDR2: KGHSH, LQKENI. This CDR3 has 14 residues. Trimming cost V 3 bases and J 3 bases; bases outside gene matches: 2. The CDR3: CASSPTSGHYEQYF. The CDR3 nucleotides read TGTGCCAGCTCACCGACTAGCGGGCACTACGAGCAGTACTTC.

The rearrangement uses TRBV2 and TRBJ1-1; D is perhaps TRBD1 (6 bases). Trimming pared 4 bases from V and 5 bases from J, leaving 17 bases between. The CDR3 spans 15 residues. CDR1 is SNHLY and CDR2 is FYNNEI in the germline V gene. CDR3 loop: CASSGESRRGTEAFF. Written as DNA, the CDR3 is TGTGCCAGCAGTGGGGAAAGCAGGAGGGGGACTGAAGCTTTCTTT.

The gene calls are TRBV5-6 and TRBJ2-1, with 13 bases aligning to TRBD2. The V and J ends lost 4 bases and 4 bases, in that order; junction bases with no gene match: 5. The CDR3 is made up of 16 amino acids. CDR1 SGHDT and CDR2 YYEEEE come from the germline V gene. The DNA of the CDR3 is TGTGCCAGCAGCCCAGGGACTAGCGGGATATACAATGAGCAGTTCTTC. Translation: CASSPGTSGIYNEQFF. Full variable domain (missing parts from reference TRBV5-6 and TRBJ2-1): DAGVTQSPTHLIKTRGQQVTLRCSPKSGHDTVSWYQQALGQGPQFIFQYYEEEERQRGNFPDRFSGHQFPNYSSELNVNALLLGDSALYLCASSPGTSGIYNEQFFGPGTRLTVL.

The genes are TRBV10-3 and TRBJ2-1; D ambiguous. The CDR3 is 14 amino acids. CDR1 is ENHRY, CDR2 SYGVKD, per germline. V gave up 4 bases and J gave up 2 bases, with 9 bases separating them. The chain's CDR3 is CAISVAATYNEQFF. The CDR3 nucleotides are TGTGCCATCAGTGTGGCGGCAACCTACAATGAGCAGTTCTTC.

This rearrangement joins TRBV7-9 to TRBJ2-2, with 7 bases matching TRBD1. The V segment lost 10 bases and the J segment 4 bases; nucleotides outside the gene matches: 12. Germline CDR1 is SEHNR and CDR2 is FQNEAQ (reference sequence). This CDR3 has 15 amino acids. The CDR3: CATPAETGITGELFF. DNA for the CDR3: TGTGCCACCCCCGCCGAGACAGGGATCACCGGGGAGCTGTTTTTT.

This clone was seen a single time. The V gene is TRBV5-4, the J gene TRBJ2-3; 7 bases map to TRBD2. CDR1 SGHNT and CDR2 YYREEE come from the germline V gene (reference sequence). V shed 0 bases and J 4 bases; nucleotides not matched to a gene: 11. The CDR3 loop spans 17 amino acids. CDR3 protein: CASSLDRGAGAPDTQYF. The CDR3 coding sequence is TGTGCCAGCAGCTTGGATCGGGGTGCGGGAGCCCCAGATACGCAGTATTTT.

This sequence joins TRBV2 and TRBJ2-2; D call uncertain. The CDR3 spans 14 residues. V shed 4 bases and J shed 5 bases, with 11 bases lying between them. The germline V gene encodes CDR1 SNHLY and CDR2 FYNNEI. CDR3 DNA: TGTGCCAGCAGTGGAGGCAGTAATACCGGGGAGCTGTTTTTT. Translation gives CASSGGSNTGELFF.

The chain combines TRBV5-5 with TRBJ2-5, with TRBD1 as a possible D gene (5 bases). Germline CDR1 and CDR2: SGHKS and YYEKEE (reference sequence). The CDR3 sequence is 15 residues long. The V end lost 3 bases, the J end lost 1 base, and 13 bases lay between the germline ends. CDR3 coding DNA: TGTGCCAGCAGCTCGCGACAGAGTATCCAAGAGACCCAGTACTTC. Amino acid sequence: CASSSRQSIQETQYF.

J is TRBJ1-2 and V is TRBV5-4; TRBD1 matches 7 bases. The CDR3 is made up of 13 amino acids. Trimming removed 7 bases from V and 2 bases from J; junction bases left unmatched: 5. CDR1 and CDR2 (germline): SGHNT, YYREEE (reference sequence). The CDR3 DNA reads TGTGCCAGCTCAGCGACAGGGAACTATGGCTACACCTTC. It encodes CASSATGNYGYTF.

This clone has just a few counts. CDR3 sequence: CASSSRGGLAGGYGDTQYF. In DNA, the CDR3 is TGTGCCAGCAGCTCCCGCGGGGGGCTAGCGGGAGGTTATGGAGATACGCAGTATTTT. The chain is built from TRBV7-2 and TRBJ2-3; 11 bases agree with TRBD2. The CDR3 is 19 residues long. The trim removed 4 bases at V and 5 bases at J, leaving 17 bases unmatched. CDR1 is SGHTA and CDR2 is FQGNSA in the germline V gene.

The DNA for the CDR3 is TGTGCCAGCTCACCTCTGAAACAGGCCCCCGTATACTTC. This sequence encodes CASSPLKQAPVYF. V is TRBV18 and J is TRBJ2-5, with D possibly being TRBD1 (5 bases). The CDR3 extends over 13 amino acids. Trimming pared 3 bases from V and 14 bases from J, leaving 19 bases between. Germline loops: CDR1 KGHSH, CDR2 LQKENI.

The chain employs TRBV18 and TRBJ2-5; D gene unclear. Germline V gene data show CDR1 as KGHSH and CDR2 as LQKENI. CDR3 length: 15 residues. With 0 bases removed from V and 1 base from J, the gap between germline ends came to 9 bases. The CDR3 is CASSPPRPFQETQYF. The CDR3 bases are TGTGCCAGCTCACCACCGCGGCCCTTCCAAGAGACCCAGTACTTC.

This chain joins TRBV6-5 and TRBJ1-1, with D perhaps matching TRBD1 (6 bases). The V and J ends lost 5 bases and 0 bases respectively, with 13 bases between them. Looked up from germline, CDR1 is MNHEY and CDR2 is SVGAGI. CDR3 length: 15 amino acids. CDR3 DNA sequence: TGTGCCAGCAGTAAAAGGGGGGCCCTGAACACTGAAGCTTTCTTT. It is translated as CASSKRGALNTEAFF.

V and J are TRBV11-1 and TRBJ1-2; perhaps TRBD1 as D (5 bases). Germline CDR1 SGHAT, CDR2 FQDESV (reference sequence). The V end was cut by 2 bases, the J end by 12 bases, with 13 bases between. CDR3 length equals 12 residues. The CDR3, as DNA: TGTGCCAGCAGCTTAACCCCGACAGACCACACCTTC. Protein product: CASSLTPTDHTF.

This sequence joins TRBV2 and TRBJ1-5; D gene ambiguous. Germline CDR1 is SNHLY and CDR2 is FYNNEI. Trimming shortened V by 7 bases and J by 3 bases, and 10 bases separated the two germline ends. This CDR3 is 13 amino acids long. The DNA for the CDR3 is TGTGCCAGCATACAGTTCCCCAATCAGCCCCAGCATTTT. Its protein product is CASIQFPNQPQHF.